This TCR beta chain was captured in a study of metastatic and nonmetastatic thyroid tumors (dated by TCRdb to about 2020). Describing the broader study: The researchers compared repertoires between peripheral blood samples and tumor or nodule tissue samples from patients with malignant or benign thyroid disease. Study-wide conclusions, independent of this receptor: In both blood and tumor samples, malignant tumors were reported to have significantly higher TCR beta diversity than benign nodules.

Library prep was done by PCR. For sequencing, an Illumina HiSeq 4000 was employed. High-throughput sequencing was used to profile the TCR beta-chain CDR3 region of each patient. Per the authors' processing: A classifier to discriminate distant-metastatic papillary thyroid cancer patients was built from CDR3 differences across clinicopathological groups. The Shannon index was used to assess repertoire diversity, and the Morisita-Horn index was used to assess tumor-blood repertoire similarity. TCRdb handled the public reads itself, with Q25 trimming in fastp and clone calling in MiXCR, and kept productive beta chains. These V and J calls are TCRdb output, not the study's own analysis. The sample table shows 45,000 to 60,000 clones, and approximately 17% are seen once. The ten top clones hold just under 3% of the sample. From the cysteine up to the phenylalanine, the CDR3 has a length of 18 residues. Just the 54-base CDR3 DNA is kept, in frame starting at base 1. The germline V gene sets CDR1 to MGHRA and CDR2 to YSYEKL. V is reduced by 4 bases and J by 0 bases, leaving a spacing of 19 bases between them.

This clone has only a few counts. It lacks a known antigen. There are no base qualities to consult, and no much larger clone falls within one base. Before undergoing thyroid surgery, none of the patients had been given any kind of treatment. Using T-cell receptor beta sequencing, the researchers looked back retrospectively at clinical samples from patients, gathered between about 2011 and 2019. The sequenced sample was blood. The V and J genes are TRBV4-1 and TRBJ2-1; the D gene is perhaps TRBD1, on 6 matching bases. This sequence was found in a female donor with papillary thyroid cancer or a benign thyroid nodule (not recorded which). Some clones in this sample may be carry-over from other donors' samples. The CDR3 loop reads CASSLPLIGTSSYNEQFF. The nucleotide sequence reads as follows: TGCGCCAGCAGCCTACCGCTGATCGGGACAAGCTCCTACAATGAGCAGTTCTTC.